Listed here is a single TCR beta chain. This sample was included in a study of cytomegalovirus exposure and HLA in healthy donors. The PCR employed 60 Vbeta primers together with 13 Jbeta primers. In the authors' methods: In a later analysis, of 70 million to 85 million unique beta chains, 9 million to 11 million appeared in at least two donors. Here immunoSEQ multiplex PCR was the method, and the copy in TCRdb shows in-frame clones only, minus some. That table is the source of V, J and clone size, and D and trimming were worked out from the DNA. The table includes about 160,000 clones, 65% to 90% detected once. The sample comprised PBMCs. This TCR was recovered from a man aged 50-60 years in good health and CMV-seropositive.

CDR3 sequence: CASSLAGNYGYTF. CDR3 in DNA: TGTGCCAGCAGCTTGGCAGGGAACTATGGCTACACCTTC. The V call is TRBV5-5, the J call TRBJ1-2, with D tentatively TRBD1 (5 bases). V lost 0 bases and J lost 2, with 5 bases in between. CDR3 length: 13 amino acids. The germline V gene has CDR1 SGHKS and CDR2 YYEKEE (reference sequence).